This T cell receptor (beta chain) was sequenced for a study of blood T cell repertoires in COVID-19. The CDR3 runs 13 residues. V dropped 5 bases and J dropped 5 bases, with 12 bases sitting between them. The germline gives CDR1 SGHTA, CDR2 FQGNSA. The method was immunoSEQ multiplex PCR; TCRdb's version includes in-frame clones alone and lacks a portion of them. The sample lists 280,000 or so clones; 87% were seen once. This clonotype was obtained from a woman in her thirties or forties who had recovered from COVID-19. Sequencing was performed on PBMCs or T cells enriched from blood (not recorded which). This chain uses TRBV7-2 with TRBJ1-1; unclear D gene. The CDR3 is CASSSALRTEAFF. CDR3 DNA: TGTGCCAGCAGCAGCGCGCTGCGGACTGAAGCTTTCTTT. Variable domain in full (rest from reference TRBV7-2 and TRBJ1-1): GAGVSQSPSNKVTEKGKDVELRCDPISGHTALYWYRQSLGQGLEFLIYFQGNSAPDKSGLPSDRFSAERTGGSVSTLTIQRTQQEDSAVYLCASSSALRTEAFFGQGTRLTVV.